Listed here are 26 T cell receptor beta chains from one sample, sequenced in a study of preoperative IRX-2 immunotherapy in early breast cancer. Sample treatment: preoperative locoregional IRX-2 cytokine immunotherapy. The method was immunoSEQ multiplex PCR; TCRdb's version includes in-frame clones alone and lacks a portion of them. Here the sample spans 890 or so clones, 74% being singletons. Specimen: tumor tissue, collected after IRX-2 immunotherapy. The receptors come from a human donor with breast cancer.

The chain recombines TRBV6-8 with TRBJ1-2; 9 bases match TRBD1. Germline lookup yields CDR1 MNHGY and CDR2 SAAAGT. Trimming removed 5 bases from V and 2 bases from J; junction bases left unmatched: 3. The CDR3 has 14 residues. CDR3 in amino acids: CASSRGTGNYGYTF. CDR3 nucleotides: TGTGCCAGCAGTCGCGGGACAGGGAACTATGGCTACACCTTC.

CDR3 in DNA: TGTGCCAGCACCGCGCCAGCGGGGCCGGGGGTACCGAACTACACCTTC. Translating gives CASTAPAGPGVPNYTF. The chain carries TRBV6-8 and TRBJ1-2; TRBD1 is a possible D gene (5 bases). Trimming cost V 7 bases and J 10 bases, with 28 bases left between them. This CDR3 spans 16 amino acids. Germline assignment: CDR1 MNHGY and CDR2 SAAAGT.

This clone was seen a few times. V and J are TRBV9 and TRBJ1-3; D gene uncertain. The V end lost 0 bases, the J end lost 0 bases, and 4 bases lay between the germline ends. The length of the CDR3 is 14 residues. Germline values: CDR1 SGDLS, CDR2 YYNGEE. CDR3 sequence: CASSVGLSGNTIYF. CDR3 coding DNA: TGTGCCAGCAGCGTAGGCCTCTCTGGAAACACCATATATTTT.

The chain recombines TRBV6-8 with TRBJ1-1, with D hard to call. The CDR3 runs 13 residues. Germline CDR1 reads MNHGY; CDR2 reads SAAAGT. Between the trimmed V and J ends, which lost 2 bases and 2 bases, there was a span of 6 bases. The CDR3 nucleotides are TGTGCCAGCAGTTACCAGGTTAACACTGAAGCTTTCTTT. Translation gives CASSYQVNTEAFF.

This chain links TRBV12-5 with TRBJ1-1; a weak D match, TRBD1 (6 bases). The CDR3 spans 12 residues. The V gene's germline CDR1 is LGHNT and CDR2 FRNRAP. CDR3: CATLQGPTEAFF. The CDR3 nucleotides read TGTGCCACCTTACAGGGCCCCACTGAAGCTTTCTTT. The entire variable domain, with the rest obtained from reference TRBV12-5 and TRBJ1-1, is as follows: DARVTQTPRHKVTEMGQEVTMRCQPILGHNTVFWYRQTMMQGLELLAYFRNRAPLDDSGMPKDRFSAEMPDATLATLKIQPSEPRDSAVYFCATLQGPTEAFFGQGTRLTVV.

The V and J genes are TRBV19 and TRBJ2-6; D is unresolved. CDR1 is LNHDA and CDR2 is SQIVND in the germline V gene (reference sequence). The CDR3 is 15 residues long. V was trimmed by 6 bases and J by 0 bases, leaving 9 bases between them. The CDR3: CASRQLRSGANVLTF. The CDR3 DNA is TGTGCCAGTAGGCAACTGCGCTCTGGGGCCAACGTCCTGACTTTC.

The V call is TRBV12-5, the J call TRBJ1-6; the D gene is possibly TRBD1 (6 bases). The CDR3 is 15 residues long. Trimming left V 1 base short and J 6 bases short, with 10 bases between. Germline CDR1 LGHNT, CDR2 FRNRAP. The CDR3 loop is CASGLGEGVNSPLHF. The DNA of the CDR3 is TGTGCTAGTGGTTTGGGTGAGGGGGTTAATTCACCCCTCCACTTT.

The chain carries TRBV11-3 and TRBJ1-3, with a weak D call TRBD1 (6 bases). Trimming took 5 bases from V and 2 from J, leaving 16 bases between them. The CDR3 spans 16 residues. The germline CDR1 and CDR2 sequences are SGHNT and YENEEA. CDR3 bases: TGTGCCAGCAGCCAAGGAGGAGGGGGTGCTGGAAACACCATATATTTT. Translation: CASSQGGGGAGNTIYF.

J is TRBJ2-1 and V is TRBV11-3; TRBD2 matches 10 bases. Germline lookup yields CDR1 SGHNT and CDR2 YENEEA. J was trimmed by 6 bases and V by 4 bases; bases with no gene match: 6. This CDR3 spans 15 amino acids. The CDR3: CASSSKRGGSNEQFF. The CDR3 DNA is TGTGCCAGCAGCTCCAAGCGGGGGGGTTCCAATGAGCAGTTCTTC.

The genes are TRBV11-3 and TRBJ1-2, with D perhaps TRBD1 (5 bases). The germline V and J ends were trimmed by 4 bases and 6 bases, with 21 bases remaining between them. This CDR3 contains 16 residues. Germline assignment: CDR1 SGHNT and CDR2 YENEEA. The CDR3 loop reads CASSSQLGAGENGYTF. CDR3 sequence (DNA): TGTGCCAGCAGCTCCCAGCTCGGGGCGGGAGAAAATGGCTACACCTTC.

The gene calls are TRBV11-3 and TRBJ2-7; D might be TRBD1 (6 bases). This CDR3 comprises 15 residues. V was clipped by 5 bases and J by 6 bases, with 20 bases between them. Germline loops: CDR1 SGHNT, CDR2 YENEEA. The CDR3 loop reads CASSVTGKGTFEQYF. CDR3 in DNA: TGTGCCAGCAGCGTTACAGGGAAGGGGACCTTCGAGCAGTACTTC.

In nucleotides, the CDR3 is TGTGCCTGGAGTGTACAGGGGGCTGAAAAACTGTTTTTT. Translating it yields CAWSVQGAEKLFF. The V and J genes are TRBV30 and TRBJ1-4, with 9 bases fitting TRBD1. CDR3 length: 13 amino acids. V lost 0 bases and J lost 7; bases outside the gene matches: 0. CDR1 and CDR2 from the germline V gene are GTSNPN and SVGIG (reference sequence).

The genes are TRBV11-3 and TRBJ2-2; D may be TRBD1 or TRBD2 (5 bases each). The germline gives CDR1 SGHNT, CDR2 YENEEA. V lost 4 bases to trimming and J lost 0 bases, with 12 bases between them. The CDR3 totals 16 residues. In nucleotides, the CDR3 is TGTGCCAGCAGCTCGGGACGGCTCGCGAACACCGGGGAGCTGTTTTTT. Protein: CASSSGRLANTGELFF.

J is TRBJ1-4 and V is TRBV11-3, with 7 nucleotides matching TRBD1. The CDR3 extends over 15 amino acids. The germline V gene encodes CDR1 SGHNT and CDR2 YENEEA. V shed 2 bases, J shed 5 bases, and the junction held 5 bases outside the gene matches. The DNA of the CDR3 is TGTGCCAGCAGCTTAAAGGGACAGATGAATGAAAAACTGTTTTTT. It encodes CASSLKGQMNEKLFF.

The count of this clone is one. The chain uses TRBV15 and TRBJ2-7, with 9 bases lining up with TRBD2. CDR1 LNHNV and CDR2 YYDKDF come from the germline V gene (reference sequence). The CDR3 length is 15 residues. The ends lost 3 bases at V and 0 bases at J; junction bases unmatched: 3. Here the CDR3 reads CATSRSSGTSYEQYF. CDR3 in DNA: TGTGCCACCAGCAGGTCTAGCGGGACCTCCTACGAGCAGTACTTC.

This sequence joins TRBV23-1 and TRBJ1-2, with TRBD1 matching 12 bases. TRBV23-1 belongs to the ORF category, with a function that is uncertain. The J segment lost 2 bases and the V segment lost 6 bases, leaving 10 bases of the junction unmatched. This CDR3 has 17 residues. CDR3 region: CASSQSGTGGGNYGYTF. The DNA for the CDR3 is TGCGCCAGCAGCCAAAGCGGGACAGGGGGCGGGAACTATGGCTACACCTTC.

The V and J genes are TRBV6-8 and TRBJ1-4, with 7 bases fitting TRBD1. CDR3 length: 14 amino acids. Germline V gives CDR1 MNHGY, CDR2 SAAAGT. Trimming took 4 bases from V and 6 from J; bases not matched to a gene: 5. The CDR3 sequence is CASSLTGRDEKLFF. The DNA of the CDR3 is TGTGCCAGCAGTTTGACAGGGCGGGATGAAAAACTGTTTTTT.

This chain connects TRBV19 to TRBJ1-6, with D unresolved. The germline V gene has CDR1 LNHDA and CDR2 SQIVND (reference sequence). This CDR3 region has 13 residues. Trimming pared 5 bases from V and 10 bases from J, leaving 12 bases between. The CDR3 region has the DNA TGTGCCAGTAGTGAGGGCGTACGATCACCCCTCCACTTT. This codes for CASSEGVRSPLHF.

This chain links TRBV6-8 with TRBJ1-3; 10 bases match TRBD1. The CDR3 contains 16 residues. V lost 2 bases and J lost 2; bases outside the gene matches: 3. Germline CDR1 and CDR2: MNHGY and SAAAGT. The CDR3 nucleotides read TGTGCCAGCAGTTACCGGGACAGGGGACCTGGAAACACCATATATTTT. This sequence encodes CASSYRDRGPGNTIYF.

The V call is TRBV19, the J call TRBJ2-7; D may be TRBD1 (6 bases). CDR3 length: 16 amino acids. Germline CDR1 is LNHDA and CDR2 is SQIVND (reference sequence). V gave up 5 bases and J gave up 2 bases, with 19 bases separating them. The CDR3 loop reads CASSGDPGTSTYEQYF. Here the CDR3 DNA reads TGTGCCAGTAGTGGGGATCCCGGGACATCAACCTACGAGCAGTACTTC.

This chain uses TRBV7-5 with TRBJ2-1. TRBV7-5 is a listed pseudogene. This CDR3 spans 15 amino acids. CDR3 coding DNA: TGTGCCAGCAGCTTACAGGGGGGGACATACAATGAGCAGTTCTTC. It specifies CASSLQGGTYNEQFF.

The rearrangement joins TRBV19 to TRBJ1-5, with 8 bases identical to TRBD1. Germline V lookup: CDR1 LNHDA, CDR2 SQIVND (reference sequence). The ends lost 9 bases at V and 2 bases at J; junction bases unmatched: 6. The CDR3 contains 14 residues. CDR3 in DNA: TGTGCCAGCGCAGGGGGCGCGGGCAATCAGCCCCAGCATTTT. This codes for CASAGGAGNQPQHF.

The chain employs TRBV28 and TRBJ2-7, with D perhaps matching TRBD2 (6 bases). This CDR3 is built from 13 residues. V was trimmed by 8 bases and J by 6 bases, leaving 17 bases between them. Per the germline V gene, CDR1 is MDHEN and CDR2 is SYDVKM. This chain's CDR3 is CASARRALVEQYF. In DNA, the CDR3 is TGTGCCAGCGCCAGGAGGGCCCTGGTCGAGCAGTACTTC.

This chain links TRBV30 with TRBJ1-2; D call uncertain. Trimming left V 2 bases short and J 2 bases short, with 18 bases between. Germline V gene data show CDR1 as GTSNPN and CDR2 as SVGIG (reference sequence). This CDR3 comprises 16 residues. The CDR3 protein is CAWSPHFLTGNYGYTF. The CDR3 DNA reads TGTGCCTGGAGTCCCCACTTCTTGACGGGAAACTATGGCTACACCTTC.

The chain uses TRBV28 and TRBJ1-1; TRBD1 matches at 7 bases. Germline loops: CDR1 MDHEN, CDR2 SYDVKM. This CDR3 is built from 16 residues. With 6 bases clipped from V and 0 bases from J, the junction kept 10 bases outside the gene matches. CDR3 amino acids: CASSLILDRVNTEAFF. In nucleotides, the CDR3 is TGTGCCAGCAGCCTAATACTAGACAGGGTGAACACTGAAGCTTTCTTT.

As to this clone: The junction departs from germline at one end; a sequencing error may be responsible. CDR3 region: CASSLVGNTGELFF. In DNA form, the CDR3 reads TGTGCTAGCAGCTTAGTGGGGAACACCGGGGAGCTGTTTTTT. The V and J genes are TRBV7-7 and TRBJ2-2; D gene ambiguous. CDR3 size: 14 residues. From germline, CDR1 is SSHAT and CDR2 FNYEAQ (reference sequence).